This TCR beta chain was documented in a study of cytomegalovirus exposure and HLA in healthy donors. The study, taken as a whole, reports: The authors reported that TCR beta sequences could predict HLA-A and HLA-B alleles. These predictions were accurate for most subjects in the first cohort. HLA restriction was apparent for most CMV-associated TCR beta chains in a later analysis. Later analysis indicated greater clonal expansion among HLA-associated TCR beta chains than among equally common other chains.

V dropped 0 bases and J dropped 2; count of bases not matched to a gene: 4. This CDR3 spans 15 amino acids. Germline V lookup: CDR1 MRHNA, CDR2 SNTAGT. Primers included in the PCR were 60 Vbeta and 13 Jbeta primers. Here immunoSEQ multiplex PCR was the method, and the copy in TCRdb shows in-frame clones only, minus some. The sample lists about 150,000 clones; approximately 78% were seen once. To note about this clone: Antigen: not known.

This chain connects TRBV6-4 to TRBJ2-7; 7 bases line up with TRBD1. The specimen was PBMCs. This TCR came from a male donor in good health and CMV-seronegative. This CDR3 reads CASSDSLTGPYEQYF. In DNA, the CDR3 is TGTGCCAGCAGTGACTCCCTGACAGGGCCCTACGAGCAGTACTTC.